These 16 T cell receptor beta chains came from one sample sequenced in a study of OX40 agonist ivuxolimab in advanced cancers. Measured with immunoSEQ multiplex PCR; TCRdb has only the in-frame clones, and not every one. The top ten hold approximately 1.5% of the sample, which has about 55,000 clones, nearly 90% seen once. The material sequenced was CD4+ or CD8+ T cells sorted from blood, taken in a trial of the OX40 agonist ivuxolimab. The receptors were sampled from an adult with an advanced solid tumor such as melanoma, head and neck, liver or kidney cancer.

The V and J genes are TRBV12-5 and TRBJ2-7; no definite D call. The CDR3 covers 11 residues. V shed 1 base and J shed 7 bases, with 5 bases lying between them. The germline CDR1 and CDR2 sequences are LGHNT and FRNRAP. CDR3 region: CASGLAGEQYF. The CDR3 DNA is TGTGCTAGTGGTTTGGCCGGTGAGCAGTACTTC.

The rearrangement uses TRBV19 and TRBJ2-1; D might be TRBD2 (7 bases). Germline loops: CDR1 LNHDA, CDR2 SQIVND (reference sequence). Trimming left V 1 base short and J 5 bases short, with 15 bases between. The CDR3 spans 16 residues. CDR3 sequence: CASSIVTGGRNNEQFF. The CDR3 nucleotides read TGTGCCAGTAGTATAGTCACGGGGGGCCGTAACAATGAGCAGTTCTTC.

The count of this clone is one. The chain links TRBV28 to TRBJ1-2; D not certain. This CDR3 comprises 12 residues. V was trimmed by 5 bases and J by 4 bases, leaving 8 bases between them. Germline assignment: CDR1 MDHEN and CDR2 SYDVKM. CDR3 nucleotides: TGTGCCAGCAGTGGGAACCTCTATGGCTACACCTTC. Encoded protein: CASSGNLYGYTF.

The chain carries TRBV9 and TRBJ2-3; D is perhaps TRBD2 (6 bases). CDR3 size: 16 residues. V was cut by 3 bases and J by 2 bases, with 16 bases left in between. The germline CDR1 and CDR2 sequences are SGDLS and YYNGEE. Here the CDR3 DNA reads TGTGCCAGCAGCGCCGGGACTGGGGCGCTCACAGATACGCAGTATTTT. It is translated as CASSAGTGALTDTQYF.

The chain employs TRBV29-1 and TRBJ1-2, with D unclear. The CDR3 extends over 12 amino acids. Trimming took 3 bases from V and 4 from J, leaving 9 bases between them. Germline lookup yields CDR1 SQVTM and CDR2 ANQGSEA. CDR3 region: CSVESRSYGYTF. CDR3 sequence (DNA): TGCAGCGTTGAGTCCAGGTCCTATGGCTACACCTTC. Together with reference TRBV29-1 and TRBJ1-2, the CDR3 gives the full variable domain: SAVISQKPSRDICQRGTSLTIQCQVDSQVTMMFWYRQQPGQSLTLIATANQGSEATYESGFVIDKFPISRPNLTFSTLTVSNMSPEDSSIYLCSVESRSYGYTFGSGTRLTVV.

The genes are TRBV6-1 and TRBJ1-4, with a possible D match to TRBD1 (5 bases). The CDR3 consists of 14 residues. V was cut by 5 bases and J by 4 bases, with 11 bases left in between. CDR1 and CDR2 from the germline V gene are MNHNS and SASEGT. This chain's CDR3 is CASSLGRRNEKLFF. CDR3 nucleotides: TGTGCCAGCAGTCTGGGACGGCGTAATGAAAAACTGTTTTTT.

This chain links TRBV7-2 with TRBJ1-1, with a weak D call TRBD1 (5 bases). V was trimmed by 1 base and J by 4 bases, leaving 16 bases between them. CDR1 SGHTA and CDR2 FQGNSA come from the germline V gene. This CDR3 is 16 amino acids long. The CDR3 nucleotides are TGTGCCAGCAGCTTAGACCAAGGGACCGGCGGCACTGAAGCTTTCTTT. Translating gives CASSLDQGTGGTEAFF.

This chain joins TRBV6-1 and TRBJ1-1, with TRBD1 as a possible D gene (5 bases). Germline V lookup: CDR1 MNHNS, CDR2 SASEGT. The CDR3 runs 13 residues. V was cut by 4 bases and J by 11 bases, with 17 bases left in between. This CDR3 reads CASSAGVVGSAFF. The CDR3 coding sequence is TGTGCCAGCAGTGCGGGGGTCGTAGGGTCGGCTTTCTTT.

Only one count was recorded for this clone. The chain uses TRBV27 and TRBJ1-3, with 8 bases fitting TRBD1. This CDR3 comprises 15 residues. The ends lost 6 bases at V and 2 bases at J; junction bases unmatched: 6. Germline V gene data show CDR1 as MNHEY and CDR2 as SMNVEV (reference sequence). DNA for the CDR3: TGTGCCAGCAGCCCCGACAGGGGACCTGGAAACACCATATATTTT. Encoded protein: CASSPDRGPGNTIYF.

The chain combines TRBV19 with TRBJ1-1, with D uncertain. This CDR3 comprises 13 residues. Trimming removed 7 bases at V and 1 base at J, with 10 bases between. Germline V gives CDR1 LNHDA, CDR2 SQIVND (reference sequence). CDR3 DNA: TGTGCCAGTAAGCTTGTGGGGAACACTGAAGCTTTCTTT. Translated, it gives CASKLVGNTEAFF. The full variable domain, in which reference TRBV19 and TRBJ1-1 provide the parts outside the CDR3, is DGGITQSPKYLFRKEGQNVTLSCEQNLNHDAMYWYRQDPGQGLRLIYYSQIVNDFQKGDIAEGYSVSREKKESFPLTVTSAQKNPTAFYLCASKLVGNTEAFFGQGTRLTVV.

The rearrangement joins TRBV10-3 to TRBJ2-7; 9 bases fit TRBD1. From germline, CDR1 is ENHRY and CDR2 SYGVKD. J lost 1 base, V lost 7 bases, and 5 bases had no gene match. This CDR3 contains 14 residues. CDR3 coding DNA: TGTGCCATCAAACCAGACAGGGGGTCCTACGAGCAGTACTTC. Protein: CAIKPDRGSYEQYF.

The rearrangement uses TRBV19 and TRBJ1-6; D is uncertain. Trimming left V 6 bases short and J 6 bases short, with 12 bases between. This CDR3 has 14 residues. Germline V CDR1 and CDR2: LNHDA, SQIVND (reference sequence). CDR3 nucleotides: TGTGCCAGTAGCAATTGGGGTTTTAATTCACCCCTCCACTTT. This encodes CASSNWGFNSPLHF.

As regards this clone: Because the CDR3's place on the DNA is in doubt, the DNA is left out and the CDR3 is given as listed by TCRdb. The chain uses TRBV7-9 and TRBJ2-5. The CDR3 sequence runs 15 residues, both termini included. Germline assignment: CDR1 SEHNR and CDR2 FQNEAQ (reference sequence). CDR3 protein: CASSFGPGGGETQYF.

This sequence joins TRBV11-2 and TRBJ2-7; the D is unclear. CDR3 size: 14 residues. CDR1 is SGHAT, CDR2 FQNNGV, per germline. V was shortened by 1 base and J by 4 bases, with 11 bases between the two germline ends. CDR3 loop: CASSLVGKGYEQYF. The DNA of the CDR3 is TGTGCCAGCAGCTTAGTCGGAAAAGGATACGAGCAGTACTTC.

This chain uses TRBV29-1 with TRBJ2-3; D ambiguous. The CDR3 covers 13 residues. Germline-derived CDR1 and CDR2 are SQVTM and ANQGSEA. Between the trimmed V and J ends, which lost 5 bases and 0 bases, there was a span of 9 bases. DNA of the CDR3: TGCAGCGTTTCCTTTGCTAGCACAGATACGCAGTATTTT. Translating it yields CSVSFASTDTQYF.

The chain carries TRBV4-1 and TRBJ2-7, with unresolved D. The germline CDR1 and CDR2 sequences are MGHRA and YSYEKL. The CDR3 sequence is 15 residues long. The V end lost 0 bases, the J end lost 2 bases, and 11 bases lay between the germline ends. CDR3 DNA sequence: TGCGCCAGCAGCCAAGAACTGGGCTCCCCCTACGAGCAGTACTTC. Translated, it gives CASSQELGSPYEQYF.